These 10 T cell receptor beta chains share one sample of origin, sequenced in a study of blood T cell repertoires in COVID-19. Clones were read by immunoSEQ multiplex PCR, and TCRdb kept only the in-frame ones, dropping some. The sample includes 60,000 to 85,000 clones, about 80% of them seen just once. The specimen sequenced was peripheral blood. The receptors shown here come from a human donor in a cohort sampled during active COVID-19.

The chain couples TRBV5-1 to TRBJ1-1; D is unresolved. In germline, CDR1 is SGHRS, CDR2 YFSETQ. This CDR3 region has 13 residues. V lost 5 bases, J lost 0 bases, and 8 bases lay in between. The CDR3 sequence is CASRSQLNTEAFF. In DNA, the CDR3 is TGCGCCAGCAGATCACAGCTGAACACTGAAGCTTTCTTT.

The chain carries TRBV10-3 and TRBJ2-7, with 8 bases fitting TRBD1. The CDR3 length is 15 residues. J was trimmed by 2 bases and V by 5 bases; bases with no gene match: 8. Germline V gene sequence: CDR1 ENHRY, CDR2 SYGVKD. The CDR3 DNA reads TGTGCCATCAGTAGCGGACAGGGTGACCCCTACGAGCAGTACTTC. The encoded protein is CAISSGQGDPYEQYF.

This clone was seen a few times. This chain's CDR3 is CASSYRRGGTEAFF. The CDR3 nucleotides read TGTGCCAGCAGTTACCGCAGGGGAGGGACTGAAGCTTTCTTT. The genes are TRBV6-5 and TRBJ1-1, with a possible D match to TRBD1 (6 bases). This CDR3 is built from 14 residues. V lost 2 bases to trimming and J lost 5 bases, with 12 bases between them. The germline gives CDR1 MNHEY, CDR2 SVGAGI.

J is TRBJ2-7 and V is TRBV27, with 8 bases matching TRBD2. CDR3 size: 15 residues. J lost 4 bases, V lost 3 bases, and 8 bases had no gene match. The V gene's germline CDR1 is MNHEY and CDR2 SMNVEV (reference sequence). DNA for the CDR3: TGTGCCAGCAGTTTTTCGCGACTAGCGTCTTACGAGCAGTACTTC. Translation gives CASSFSRLASYEQYF.

This clone was observed at least ten times. The CDR3 sequence: CASSPEGDRVDSPLHF. The CDR3, as DNA: TGTGCCAGCAGCCCAGAAGGGGACAGGGTGGACTCACCCCTCCACTTT. The chain couples TRBV7-2 to TRBJ1-6; 9 bases fit TRBD1. The CDR3 totals 16 residues. Germline V lookup: CDR1 SGHTA, CDR2 FQGNSA. J gave up 10 bases and V 5 bases, and 12 bases lay outside the gene matches.

V usage is TRBV28 and J usage is TRBJ2-1, with TRBD2 matching over 9 bases. CDR1 and CDR2 (germline): MDHEN, SYDVKM. After removal of 6 bases from V and 3 bases from J, the junction contained 12 bases not matched to a gene. The CDR3 extends over 17 amino acids. For the CDR3, the DNA is TGTGCCAGCAGCGCCACTAGCGGAGCGGGGGGCTACAATGAGCAGTTCTTC. Amino acids: CASSATSGAGGYNEQFF.

The chain combines TRBV5-6 with TRBJ2-5; TRBD1 matches at 11 bases. The CDR3 has 15 amino acids. After removal of 3 bases from V and 5 bases from J, the junction contained 6 bases not matched to a gene. CDR1 SGHDT and CDR2 YYEEEE come from the germline V gene. CDR3 bases: TGTGCCAGCAGCTACGGACAGGGGGCAACGGAGACCCAGTACTTC. Encoded protein: CASSYGQGATETQYF.

The rearrangement uses TRBV11-2 and TRBJ1-4; tentatively, D is TRBD1 (6 bases). Germline V lookup: CDR1 SGHAT, CDR2 FQNNGV. This CDR3 has 15 amino acids. Trimming removed 1 base at V and 8 bases at J, with 14 bases between. The CDR3 DNA is TGTGCCAGCAGCTTAGGGGGGACATCGAAAGAAAAACTGTTTTTT. It codes for CASSLGGTSKEKLFF.

V is TRBV11-1 and J is TRBJ2-1; 9 bases match TRBD2. Germline V gene data show CDR1 as SGHAT and CDR2 as FQDESV (reference sequence). This CDR3 has 14 amino acids. Unmatched junction bases numbered 7, after V lost 5 bases and J lost 8 bases. The CDR3: CASSLGLANDEQFF. The CDR3 DNA reads TGTGCCAGCAGCCTGGGACTAGCCAATGATGAGCAGTTCTTC.

This sequence joins TRBV19 and TRBJ1-1; D gene uncertain. The CDR3 runs to 12 residues. The V end lost 8 bases, the J end lost 0 bases, and 7 bases lay between the germline ends. Germline assignment: CDR1 LNHDA and CDR2 SQIVND (reference sequence). CDR3 coding DNA: TGTGCCAGTCGTGACATGAACACTGAAGCTTTCTTT. Translated: CASRDMNTEAFF.